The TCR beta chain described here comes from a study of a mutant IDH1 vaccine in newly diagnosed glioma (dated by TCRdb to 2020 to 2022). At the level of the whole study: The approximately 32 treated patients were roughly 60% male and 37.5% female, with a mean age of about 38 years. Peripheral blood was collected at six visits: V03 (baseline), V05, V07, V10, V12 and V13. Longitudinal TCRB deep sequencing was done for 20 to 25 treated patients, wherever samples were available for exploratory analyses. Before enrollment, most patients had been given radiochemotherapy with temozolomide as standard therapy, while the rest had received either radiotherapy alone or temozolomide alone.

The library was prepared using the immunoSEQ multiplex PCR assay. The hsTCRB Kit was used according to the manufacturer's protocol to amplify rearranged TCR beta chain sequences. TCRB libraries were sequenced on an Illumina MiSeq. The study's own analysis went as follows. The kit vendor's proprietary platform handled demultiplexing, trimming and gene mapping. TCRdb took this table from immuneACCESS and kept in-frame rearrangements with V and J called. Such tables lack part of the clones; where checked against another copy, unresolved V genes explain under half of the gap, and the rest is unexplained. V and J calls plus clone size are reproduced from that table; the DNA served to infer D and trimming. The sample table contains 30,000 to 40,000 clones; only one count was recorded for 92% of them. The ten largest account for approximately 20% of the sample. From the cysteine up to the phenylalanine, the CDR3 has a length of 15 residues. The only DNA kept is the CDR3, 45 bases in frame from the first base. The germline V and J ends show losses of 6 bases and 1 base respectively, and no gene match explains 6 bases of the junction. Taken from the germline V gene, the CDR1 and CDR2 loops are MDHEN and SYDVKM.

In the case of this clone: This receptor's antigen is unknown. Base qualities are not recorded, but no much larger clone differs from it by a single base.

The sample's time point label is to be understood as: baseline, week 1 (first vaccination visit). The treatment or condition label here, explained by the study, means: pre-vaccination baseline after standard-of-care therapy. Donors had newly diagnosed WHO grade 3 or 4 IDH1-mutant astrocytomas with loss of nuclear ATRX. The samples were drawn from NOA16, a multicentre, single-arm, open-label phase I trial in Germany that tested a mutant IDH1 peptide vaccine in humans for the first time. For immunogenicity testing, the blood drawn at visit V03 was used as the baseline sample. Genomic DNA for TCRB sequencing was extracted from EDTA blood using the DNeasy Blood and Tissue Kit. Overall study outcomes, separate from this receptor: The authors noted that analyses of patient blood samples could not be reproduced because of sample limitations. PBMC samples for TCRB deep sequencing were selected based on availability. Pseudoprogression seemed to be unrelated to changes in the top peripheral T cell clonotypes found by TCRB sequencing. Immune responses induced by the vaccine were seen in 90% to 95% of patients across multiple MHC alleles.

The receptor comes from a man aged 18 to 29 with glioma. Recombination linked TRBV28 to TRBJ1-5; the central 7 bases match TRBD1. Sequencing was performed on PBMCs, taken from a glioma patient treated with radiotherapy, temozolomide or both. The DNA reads TGTGCCAGCAGATTACAGGGGATAAGCAATCAGCCCCAGCATTTT. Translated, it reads CASRLQGISNQPQHF. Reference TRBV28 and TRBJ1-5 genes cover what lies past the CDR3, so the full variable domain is DVKVTQSSRYLVKRTGEKVFLECVQDMDHENMFWYRQDPGLGLRLIYFSYDVKMKEKGDIPEGYSVSREKKERFSLILESASTNQTSMYLCASRLQGISNQPQHFGDGTRLSIL.